This T cell receptor (beta chain) originates from a study of shared clonotypes between healthy human individuals. The CDR3 length is 15 residues. The V and J ends lost 1 base and 9 bases respectively, with 18 bases between them. Germline V lookup: CDR1 LNHNV, CDR2 YYDKDF (reference sequence). As concerns this clone: Its antigen is undetermined.

Regarding the study as a whole: Among non-shared clonotypes, generation probabilities were lower than among those shared by all four donors.

The method was immunoSEQ multiplex PCR; TCRdb's version includes in-frame clones alone and lacks a portion of them. The sample yields over 2 million clones, roughly 90% seen once. The sequence derives from a man between 18 and 35 years old in good health. Some clones in this sample may be carry-over from other donors' samples. The chain joins TRBV15 to TRBJ1-2, with unresolved D. Material: naive CD4+ T cells from PBMCs. Noted subset: CD45RA+ positively selected. The CDR3 region is CATSRGLANVRSYTF. The CDR3 coding sequence is TGTGCCACCAGCAGAGGATTAGCCAACGTGAGAAGCTACACCTTC.